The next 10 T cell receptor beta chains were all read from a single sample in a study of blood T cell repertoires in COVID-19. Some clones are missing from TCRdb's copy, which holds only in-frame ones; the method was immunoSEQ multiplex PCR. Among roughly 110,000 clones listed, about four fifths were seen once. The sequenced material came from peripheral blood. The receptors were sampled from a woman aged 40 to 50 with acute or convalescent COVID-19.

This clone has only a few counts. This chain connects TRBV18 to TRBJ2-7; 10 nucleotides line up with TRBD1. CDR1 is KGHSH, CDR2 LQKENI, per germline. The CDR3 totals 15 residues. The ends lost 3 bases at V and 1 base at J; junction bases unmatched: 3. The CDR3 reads CASSPGQGPSYEQYF. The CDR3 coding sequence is TGTGCCAGCTCACCGGGACAGGGGCCTTCCTACGAGCAGTACTTC.

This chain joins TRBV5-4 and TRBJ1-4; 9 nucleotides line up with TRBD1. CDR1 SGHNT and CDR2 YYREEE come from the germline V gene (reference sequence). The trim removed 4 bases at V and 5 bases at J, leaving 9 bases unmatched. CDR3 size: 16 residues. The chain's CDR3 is CASSAVPGTGNEKLFF. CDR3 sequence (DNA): TGTGCCAGCAGCGCAGTCCCCGGGACAGGGAATGAAAAACTGTTTTTT. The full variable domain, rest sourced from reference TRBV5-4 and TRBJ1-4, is ETGVTQSPTHLIKTRGQQVTLRCSSQSGHNTVSWYQQALGQGPQFIFQYYREEENGRGNFPPRFSGLQFPNYSSELNVNALELDDSALYLCASSAVPGTGNEKLFFGSGTQLSVL.

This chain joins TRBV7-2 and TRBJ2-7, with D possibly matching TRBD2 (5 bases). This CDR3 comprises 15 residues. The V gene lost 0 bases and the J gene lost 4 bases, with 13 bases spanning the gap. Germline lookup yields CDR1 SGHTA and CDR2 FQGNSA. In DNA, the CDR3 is TGTGCCAGCAGCTTAGCGTTCCCCACGGGGTACGAGCAGTACTTC. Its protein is CASSLAFPTGYEQYF.

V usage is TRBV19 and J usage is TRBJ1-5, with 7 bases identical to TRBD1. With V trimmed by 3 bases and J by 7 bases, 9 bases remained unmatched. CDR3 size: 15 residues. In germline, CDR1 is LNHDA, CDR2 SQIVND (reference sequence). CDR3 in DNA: TGTGCCAGTAGTATCACCGGGGACAGTAGGCAGCCCCAGCATTTT. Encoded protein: CASSITGDSRQPQHF.

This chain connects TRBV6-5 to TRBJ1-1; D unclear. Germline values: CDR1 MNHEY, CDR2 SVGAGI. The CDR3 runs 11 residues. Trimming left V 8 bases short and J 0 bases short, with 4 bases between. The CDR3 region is CASQMNTEAFF. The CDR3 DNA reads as TGTGCCAGCCAGATGAACACTGAAGCTTTCTTT.

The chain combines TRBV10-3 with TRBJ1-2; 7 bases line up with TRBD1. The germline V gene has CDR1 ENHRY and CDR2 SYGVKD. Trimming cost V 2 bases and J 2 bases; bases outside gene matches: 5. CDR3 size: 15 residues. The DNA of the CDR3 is TGTGCCATCAGTGAGCCGGGACAGCTAAACTATGGCTACACCTTC. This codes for CAISEPGQLNYGYTF.

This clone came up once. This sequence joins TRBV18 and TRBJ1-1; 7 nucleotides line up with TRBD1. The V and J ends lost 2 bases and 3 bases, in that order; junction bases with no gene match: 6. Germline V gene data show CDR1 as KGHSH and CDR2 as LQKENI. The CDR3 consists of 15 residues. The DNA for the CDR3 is TGTGCCAGCTCACCATTCGATACAGGGGACACTGAAGCTTTCTTT. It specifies CASSPFDTGDTEAFF.

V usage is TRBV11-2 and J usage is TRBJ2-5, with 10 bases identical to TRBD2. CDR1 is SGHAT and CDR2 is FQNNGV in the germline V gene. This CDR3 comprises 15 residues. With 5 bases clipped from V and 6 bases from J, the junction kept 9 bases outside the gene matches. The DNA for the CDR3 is TGTGCCAGCAGCCAAACAGCGGGGGGGGGCCAGACCCAGTACTTC. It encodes CASSQTAGGGQTQYF.

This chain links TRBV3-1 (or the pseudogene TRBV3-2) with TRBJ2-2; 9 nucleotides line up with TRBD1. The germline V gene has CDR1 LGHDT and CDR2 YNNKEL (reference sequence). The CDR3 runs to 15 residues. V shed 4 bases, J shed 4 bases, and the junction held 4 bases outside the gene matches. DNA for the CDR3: TGTGCCAGCAGCCGGGGACAGGGAAGCACCGGGGAGCTGTTTTTT. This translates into CASSRGQGSTGELFF.

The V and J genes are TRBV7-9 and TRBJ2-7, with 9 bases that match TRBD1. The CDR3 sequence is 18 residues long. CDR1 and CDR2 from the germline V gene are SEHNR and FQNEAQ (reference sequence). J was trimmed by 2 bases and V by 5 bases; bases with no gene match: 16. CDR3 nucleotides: TGTGCCAGCAGCCCGCCGTTTACCTCGAACAGGGGGCCCTACGAGCAGTACTTC. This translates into CASSPPFTSNRGPYEQYF.